One and the same sample provided the 25 T cell receptor beta chains below, sequenced in a study of resident and recirculating memory T cells in vitiligo. Sequenced by immunoSEQ multiplex PCR; TCRdb stores in-frame clones only, minus some. The repertoire holds more than 65,000 clones, 80% to 95% seen once, with around 4.7% in the top ten. The specimen was blood. The receptors stem from a male donor with vitiligo.

The chain combines TRBV18 with TRBJ2-3, with TRBD1 identical over 8 bases. This CDR3 region has 17 residues. J lost 1 base, V lost 3 bases, and 9 bases had no gene match. In germline, CDR1 is KGHSH, CDR2 LQKENI. CDR3 amino acids: CASSPFAGTGRTDTQYF. Written as DNA, the CDR3 is TGTGCCAGCTCACCCTTTGCCGGGACAGGCCGCACAGATACGCAGTATTTT.

The chain combines TRBV19 with TRBJ2-7; a possible D gene is TRBD2 (6 bases). Deletions cut 3 bases from V and 4 bases from J, with 10 bases between. The CDR3 extends over 13 amino acids. Germline CDR1 reads LNHDA; CDR2 reads SQIVND (reference sequence). The CDR3: CASSMGLPYEQYF. In nucleotides, the CDR3 is TGTGCCAGTAGTATGGGACTCCCATACGAGCAGTACTTC.

Here the CDR3 reads CASSEQGDQPQHF. CDR3 bases: TGTGCCAGCAGCGAACAGGGGGATCAGCCCCAGCATTTT. The chain carries TRBV7-9 and TRBJ1-5, with TRBD1 identical over 8 bases. V lost 5 bases, J lost 5 bases, and 2 bases stayed unmatched. Germline V gene lookup returns CDR1 SEHNR and CDR2 FQNEAQ (reference sequence). The CDR3 contains 13 residues.

This sequence joins TRBV2 and TRBJ1-2, with 7 bases matching TRBD1. Germline V gives CDR1 SNHLY, CDR2 FYNNEI. Trimming at V came to 0 bases and at J to 2 bases, leaving 12 bases not matched to a gene. This CDR3 is 18 amino acids long. The CDR3 DNA reads as TGTGCCAGCAGTGAAGCAAACGAAAGGGGCAGGGGGAACTATGGCTACACCTTC. This codes for CASSEANERGRGNYGYTF.

The chain joins TRBV7-2 to TRBJ1-5, with D tentatively TRBD1 (5 bases). The CDR3 covers 14 residues. Between the trimmed V and J ends, which lost 2 bases and 5 bases, there was a span of 10 bases. The V gene's germline CDR1 is SGHTA and CDR2 FQGNSA. The CDR3 coding sequence is TGTGCCAGCAGCTTACAGGGTGGCGATCAGCCCCAGCATTTT. Its protein product is CASSLQGGDQPQHF.

This clone was observed once. The chain joins TRBV5-1 to TRBJ1-4, with D uncertain. Trimming pared 0 bases from V and 4 bases from J, leaving 16 bases between. The CDR3 is 17 amino acids. From germline, CDR1 is SGHRS and CDR2 YFSETQ. CDR3 sequence: CASSLAGEHSSNEKLFF. As DNA, the CDR3 is TGCGCCAGCAGCTTGGCCGGCGAACACAGTAGTAATGAAAAACTGTTTTTT.

The V gene is TRBV10-3, the J gene TRBJ1-5; TRBD1 is a possible D gene (5 bases). Trimming pared 4 bases from V and 7 bases from J, leaving 11 bases between. The CDR3 consists of 13 residues. Per the germline V gene, CDR1 is ENHRY and CDR2 is SYGVKD. This CDR3 reads CAISGGGDQPQHF. CDR3 coding DNA: TGTGCCATCAGTGGGGGCGGGGACCAGCCCCAGCATTTT.

V is TRBV7-2 and J is TRBJ2-2; D not resolved. Between the trimmed V and J ends, which lost 8 bases and 2 bases, there was a span of 15 bases. This CDR3 region has 15 residues. Germline lookup yields CDR1 SGHTA and CDR2 FQGNSA. CDR3 in DNA: TGTGCCAGCCGAATGGGCCAGCTAAACACCGGGGAGCTGTTTTTT. It encodes CASRMGQLNTGELFF.

The chain has TRBV28 and TRBJ1-2; weak D call: TRBD1 (6 bases). V lost 1 base and J lost 4, with 7 bases in between. Germline values: CDR1 MDHEN, CDR2 SYDVKM. CDR3 length: 13 residues. Here the CDR3 DNA reads TGTGCCAGCAGTTTATCAGGGGTCTATGGCTACACCTTC. Its translation is CASSLSGVYGYTF.

This chain uses TRBV19 with TRBJ2-7, with TRBD1 as a possible D gene (7 bases). V lost 9 bases to trimming and J lost 2 bases, with 17 bases between them. The CDR3 spans 14 residues. Germline CDR1 reads LNHDA; CDR2 reads SQIVND (reference sequence). The DNA of the CDR3 is TGTGCCAGAATTCTGACAGGGAGGACCTACGAGCAGTACTTC. This encodes CARILTGRTYEQYF. The variable domain in full, with the rest retrieved from reference TRBV19 and TRBJ2-7, is DGGITQSPKYLFRKEGQNVTLSCEQNLNHDAMYWYRQDPGQGLRLIYYSQIVNDFQKGDIAEGYSVSREKKESFPLTVTSAQKNPTAFYLCARILTGRTYEQYFGPGTRLTVT.

V usage is TRBV7-9 and J usage is TRBJ1-2; tentative D call: TRBD1 (6 bases). This CDR3 has 13 residues. Germline values: CDR1 SEHNR, CDR2 FQNEAQ (reference sequence). Trimming removed 3 bases at V and 4 bases at J, with 9 bases between. CDR3 region: CASSFDRSYGYTF. The CDR3 region has the DNA TGTGCCAGCAGCTTCGACAGGAGCTATGGCTACACCTTC.

The chain links TRBV7-9 to TRBJ2-6, with no clear D. The germline V gene has CDR1 SEHNR and CDR2 FQNEAQ (reference sequence). V lost 5 bases to trimming and J lost 0 bases, with 11 bases between them. The CDR3 is 16 residues long. The CDR3 nucleotides read TGTGCCAGCAGCCCGAATAGTAACTCTGGGGCCAACGTCCTGACTTTC. Its protein is CASSPNSNSGANVLTF.

The chain couples TRBV27 to TRBJ2-7; the D gene is possibly TRBD1 (6 bases). The V end was cut by 4 bases, the J end by 3 bases, with 13 bases between. CDR3 size: 14 residues. The germline CDR1 and CDR2 sequences are MNHEY and SMNVEV (reference sequence). CDR3 nucleotide sequence: TGTGCCAGCAGTTCGCCCCGGGACAACTACGAGCAGTACTTC. It specifies CASSSPRDNYEQYF.

The chain has TRBV7-8 and TRBJ2-5; TRBD1 matches at 11 bases. Germline V gives CDR1 SGHVS, CDR2 FQNEAQ. The CDR3 length is 15 residues. V gave up 5 bases and J gave up 5 bases; unmatched junction bases: 7. CDR3 loop: CASSTRTGGLETQYF. The CDR3 nucleotides are TGTGCCAGCAGCACCCGGACAGGGGGCTTGGAGACCCAGTACTTC.

The V and J genes are TRBV4-1 and TRBJ2-3; 11 bases agree with TRBD2. The CDR3 totals 17 residues. V lost 4 bases, J lost 6 bases, and 12 bases stayed unmatched. Looked up from germline, CDR1 is MGHRA and CDR2 is YSYEKL. CDR3 sequence reads: CASSLGPSGGTPDTQYF. In DNA form, the CDR3 reads TGCGCCAGCAGCCTGGGCCCTAGCGGGGGGACCCCCGATACGCAGTATTTT.

The chain joins TRBV4-1 to TRBJ2-3, with 8 bases that match TRBD2. V lost 3 bases to trimming and J lost 1 base; unmatched junction nucleotides: 12. Germline assignment: CDR1 MGHRA and CDR2 YSYEKL. This CDR3 comprises 18 residues. This CDR3 is CASSHPRGAGGGTDTQYF. The CDR3 DNA follows: TGCGCCAGCAGCCACCCACGGGGGGCGGGGGGTGGCACAGATACGCAGTATTTT.

The sample holds one count of this clone. The rearrangement uses TRBV27 and TRBJ2-2, with 7 bases matching TRBD1. CDR3 length: 15 amino acids. J gave up 3 bases and V 5 bases, and 6 bases lay outside the gene matches. Per the germline V gene, CDR1 is MNHEY and CDR2 is SMNVEV (reference sequence). CDR3 sequence (DNA): TGTGCCAGCAGTACGACAGGGAGAGACACCGGGGAGCTGTTTTTT. Protein: CASSTTGRDTGELFF.

This clone was recorded only once. The chain uses TRBV4-2 and TRBJ2-7; TRBD1 agrees at 7 bases. In germline, CDR1 is LGHNA, CDR2 YNFKEQ. J was trimmed by 3 bases and V by 1 base; bases with no gene match: 9. This CDR3 is 16 amino acids long. In DNA, the CDR3 is TGTGCCAGCAGCCAAGGGGCCCGGGACAGTTACTACGAGCAGTACTTC. Amino acids: CASSQGARDSYYEQYF.

The CDR3 nucleotides are TGCGCCAGCAGCGCTGGGACAAAAGAGACCCAGTACTTC. Its protein is CASSAGTKETQYF. The chain employs TRBV5-1 and TRBJ2-5, with a weak D call TRBD1 (6 bases). The CDR3 loop spans 13 amino acids. V lost 4 bases and J lost 3, with 10 bases in between. Germline V CDR1 and CDR2: SGHRS, YFSETQ.

The chain recombines TRBV19 with TRBJ2-1, with 10 bases identical to TRBD2. Per the germline V gene, CDR1 is LNHDA and CDR2 is SQIVND (reference sequence). The trim removed 3 bases at V and 2 bases at J, leaving 7 bases unmatched. The CDR3 runs 17 residues. The CDR3 DNA follows: TGTGCCAGTAGTATTCCCTCAGCGGGGGGGCCCTACAATGAGCAGTTCTTC. It is translated as CASSIPSAGGPYNEQFF. Full variable domain (remainder filled in from reference TRBV19 and TRBJ2-1): DGGITQSPKYLFRKEGQNVTLSCEQNLNHDAMYWYRQDPGQGLRLIYYSQIVNDFQKGDIAEGYSVSREKKESFPLTVTSAQKNPTAFYLCASSIPSAGGPYNEQFFGPGTRLTVL.

This sequence joins TRBV19 and TRBJ2-7; 8 bases map to TRBD2. The CDR3 extends over 15 amino acids. Germline CDR1 is LNHDA and CDR2 is SQIVND (reference sequence). V was pared by 1 base and J by 4 bases, with 6 bases of the junction left unmatched. The CDR3 region is CASSIGRGGGYEQYF. The CDR3 DNA sequence: TGTGCCAGTAGTATAGGTCGGGGGGGCGGATACGAGCAGTACTTC.

The chain uses TRBV6-5 and TRBJ1-5; 10 bases fit TRBD1. There are 14 residues in the CDR3. The germline V gene encodes CDR1 MNHEY and CDR2 SVGAGI. Losses at the gene ends were 6 bases for V and 4 bases for J; bases not matched to a gene: 3. The CDR3 is CASRPGQGNQPQHF. The CDR3, as DNA: TGTGCCAGCAGGCCGGGACAGGGGAATCAGCCCCAGCATTTT.

This sequence joins TRBV18 and TRBJ2-1, with a tentative D call TRBD2 (5 bases). This CDR3 has 16 amino acids. With 4 bases removed from V and 0 bases from J, the gap between germline ends came to 13 bases. The V gene's germline CDR1 is KGHSH and CDR2 LQKENI. CDR3 region: CASSLQWESSYNEQFF. CDR3 DNA: TGTGCCAGCTCACTGCAGTGGGAGAGCTCCTACAATGAGCAGTTCTTC. Based on the CDR3 plus reference TRBV18 and TRBJ2-1, the full variable domain is NAGVMQNPRHLVRRRGQEARLRCSPMKGHSHVYWYRQLPEEGLKFMVYLQKENIIDESGMPKERFSAEFPKEGPSILRIQQVVRGDSAAYFCASSLQWESSYNEQFFGPGTRLTVL.

The chain joins TRBV15 to TRBJ1-1; D is perhaps TRBD1 (5 bases). The CDR3 spans 17 residues. The germline CDR1 and CDR2 sequences are LNHNV and YYDKDF (reference sequence). V lost 0 bases to trimming and J lost 9 bases, with 23 bases between them. The CDR3 DNA reads TGTGCCACCAGCAGAGATCGTAGTGGCAGGGCCGTGGCACAAGCTTTCTTT. Protein product: CATSRDRSGRAVAQAFF.

Points on this clone: Its ends do not fully match the called genes, so a read error is possible. The rearrangement uses TRBV7-7 and TRBJ2-7, with 9 bases matching TRBD1. Germline CDR1 and CDR2: SSHAT and FNYEAQ (reference sequence). This CDR3 comprises 13 residues. The CDR3, as DNA: TGTGCTAGCAGCTTGGACAGGGGCTCCGAGCAGTACTTC. Its translation: CASSLDRGSEQYF.